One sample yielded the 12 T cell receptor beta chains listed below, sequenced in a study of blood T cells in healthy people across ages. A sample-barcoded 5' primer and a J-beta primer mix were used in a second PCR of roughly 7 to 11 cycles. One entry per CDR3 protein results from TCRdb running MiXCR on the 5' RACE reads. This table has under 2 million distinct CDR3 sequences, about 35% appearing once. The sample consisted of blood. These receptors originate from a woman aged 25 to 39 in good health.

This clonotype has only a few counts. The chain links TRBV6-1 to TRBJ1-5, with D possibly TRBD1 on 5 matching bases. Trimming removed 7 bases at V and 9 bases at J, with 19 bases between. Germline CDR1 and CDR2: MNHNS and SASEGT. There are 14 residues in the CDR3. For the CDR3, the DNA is TGTGCCAGCATCTTAGAACAGGAGATTGGGCCCCAGCATTTT. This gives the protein CASILEQEIGPQHF.

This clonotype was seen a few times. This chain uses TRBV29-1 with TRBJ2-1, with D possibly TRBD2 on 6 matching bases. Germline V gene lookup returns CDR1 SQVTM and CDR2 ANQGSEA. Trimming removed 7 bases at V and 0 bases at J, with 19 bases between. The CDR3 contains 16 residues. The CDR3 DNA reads TGCAGCGGATCGGGACTGCGCGCCCTCTCCTACAATGAGCAGTTCTTC. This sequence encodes CSGSGLRALSYNEQFF.

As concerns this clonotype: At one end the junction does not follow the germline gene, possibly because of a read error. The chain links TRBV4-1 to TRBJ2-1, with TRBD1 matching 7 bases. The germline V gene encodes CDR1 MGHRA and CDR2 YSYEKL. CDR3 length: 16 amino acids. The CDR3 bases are TGCGCCAGCGGCCAAGGATACGGGACAGCCCCCATTGAGCAGTTCTTC. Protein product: CASGQGYGTAPIEQFF.

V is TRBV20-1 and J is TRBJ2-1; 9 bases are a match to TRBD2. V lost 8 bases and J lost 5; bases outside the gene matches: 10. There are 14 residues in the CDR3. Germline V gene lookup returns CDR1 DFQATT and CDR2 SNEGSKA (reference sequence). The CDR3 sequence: CSFGWRGGDNEQFF. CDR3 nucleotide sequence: TGCAGTTTCGGATGGCGGGGGGGCGACAATGAGCAGTTCTTC.

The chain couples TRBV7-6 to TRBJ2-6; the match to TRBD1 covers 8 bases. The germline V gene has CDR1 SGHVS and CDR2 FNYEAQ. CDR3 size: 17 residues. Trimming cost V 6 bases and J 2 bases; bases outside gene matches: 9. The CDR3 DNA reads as TGTGCCAGCAGACCAGAACCGACAGGGGCTGGGGCCAACGTCCTGACTTTC. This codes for CASRPEPTGAGANVLTF.

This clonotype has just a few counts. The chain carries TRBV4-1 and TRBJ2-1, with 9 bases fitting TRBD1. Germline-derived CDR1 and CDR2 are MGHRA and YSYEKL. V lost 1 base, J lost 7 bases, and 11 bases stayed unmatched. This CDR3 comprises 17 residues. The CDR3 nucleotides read TGCGCCAGCAGCCAAGCAATTTCCGGGACAGGGCGGAATGAGCAGTTCTTC. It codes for CASSQAISGTGRNEQFF.

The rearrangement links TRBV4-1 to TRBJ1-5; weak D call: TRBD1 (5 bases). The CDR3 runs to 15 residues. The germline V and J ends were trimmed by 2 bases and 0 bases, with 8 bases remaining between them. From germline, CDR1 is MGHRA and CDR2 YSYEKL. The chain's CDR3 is CASSQRQGSNQPQHF. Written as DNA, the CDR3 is TGCGCCAGCAGCCAACGTCAGGGTAGCAATCAGCCCCAGCATTTT.

The CDR3 nucleotides are TGCGCCAGCAGCTGGGAATGGCGGGACCCAGGAGGCTACACCTTC. Its translation is CASSWEWRDPGGYTF. The chain couples TRBV5-1 to TRBJ1-2; D may be TRBD1 (5 bases). This CDR3 has 15 amino acids. The germline gives CDR1 SGHRS, CDR2 YFSETQ. Trimming took off 3 bases at V and 8 bases at J, with 20 bases between the two ends.

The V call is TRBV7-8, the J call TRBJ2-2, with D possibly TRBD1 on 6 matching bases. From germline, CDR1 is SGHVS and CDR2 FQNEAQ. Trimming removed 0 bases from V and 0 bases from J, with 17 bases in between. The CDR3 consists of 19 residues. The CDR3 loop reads CASSLAYGSKGANTGELFF. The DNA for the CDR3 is TGTGCCAGCAGCTTAGCGTATGGCAGTAAGGGGGCGAACACCGGGGAGCTGTTTTTT.

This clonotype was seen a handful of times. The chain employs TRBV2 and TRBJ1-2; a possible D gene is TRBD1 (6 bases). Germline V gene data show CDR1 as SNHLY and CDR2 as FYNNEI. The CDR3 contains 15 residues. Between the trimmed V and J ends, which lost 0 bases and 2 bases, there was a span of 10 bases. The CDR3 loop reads CASSEAGTPNYGYTF. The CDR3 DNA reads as TGTGCCAGCAGTGAAGCGGGGACACCGAACTATGGCTACACCTTC.

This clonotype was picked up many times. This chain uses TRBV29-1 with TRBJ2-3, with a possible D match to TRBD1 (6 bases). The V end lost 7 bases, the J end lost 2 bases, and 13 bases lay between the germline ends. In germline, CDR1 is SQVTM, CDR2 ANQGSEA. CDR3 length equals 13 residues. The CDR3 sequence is CSASGQFTDTQYF. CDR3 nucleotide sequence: TGCAGCGCTTCCGGACAGTTCACAGATACGCAGTATTTT.

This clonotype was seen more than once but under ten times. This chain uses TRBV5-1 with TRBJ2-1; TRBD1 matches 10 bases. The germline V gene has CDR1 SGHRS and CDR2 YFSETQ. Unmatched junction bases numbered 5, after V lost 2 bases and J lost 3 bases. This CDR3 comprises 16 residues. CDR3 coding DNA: TGCGCCAGCAGCTTTCCGGGACAGGGGCTCTACAATGAGCAGTTCTTC. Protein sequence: CASSFPGQGLYNEQFF.